The 8 T cell receptor beta chains in this list originate from one sample, sequenced in a study of blood T cell repertoires in COVID-19. TCRdb's table, derived via immunoSEQ multiplex PCR, lists solely in-frame clones and lacks some. Of roughly 220,000 clones in the sample, 80% to 90% were seen once. Specimen: peripheral blood. The receptors here all came from a man aged 50 or older who had recovered from COVID-19.

The chain carries TRBV6-6 and TRBJ1-2, with 8 bases lining up with TRBD1. This CDR3 has 14 residues. In germline, CDR1 is MNHNY, CDR2 SVGAGI (reference sequence). The J segment lost 7 bases and the V segment lost 5 bases, leaving 9 bases of the junction unmatched. CDR3 residues: CASSRTGKESGYTF. The CDR3 coding sequence is TGTGCCAGCAGTCGGACAGGGAAGGAAAGTGGCTACACCTTC.

V gene TRBV7-8 combines with J gene TRBJ1-3; TRBD1 might be the D (5 bases). Germline V lookup: CDR1 SGHVS, CDR2 FQNEAQ. This CDR3 has 17 residues. V lost 1 base and J 1 base, leaving 14 bases between the germline ends. CDR3 sequence: CASSLVPRAASGNTIYF. CDR3 DNA: TGTGCCAGCAGCTTAGTTCCCAGGGCTGCATCTGGAAACACCATATATTTT.

The rearrangement links TRBV27 to TRBJ1-5; 8 bases are shared with TRBD1. CDR1 is MNHEY, CDR2 SMNVEV, per germline (reference sequence). The CDR3 runs to 15 residues. Unmatched junction bases numbered 4, after V lost 5 bases and J lost 1 base. CDR3 in DNA: TGTGCCAGCAGTAGTCGACAGGGGAGCAATCAGCCCCAGCATTTT. It yields the protein CASSSRQGSNQPQHF.

The rearrangement links TRBV24-1 to TRBJ2-2; TRBD2 is a possible D gene (5 bases). This CDR3 region has 17 residues. Per germline, CDR1 KGHDR and CDR2 SFDVKD. V shed 1 base and J shed 5 bases, with 16 bases lying between them. CDR3 nucleotides: TGTGCCACCAGTGATTTAGAGGAAGGAGGAGAAACCGGGGAGCTGTTTTTT. Its translation is CATSDLEEGGETGELFF.

This chain uses TRBV28 with TRBJ2-1; TRBD2 matches 11 bases. Trimming cost V 4 bases and J 2 bases; bases outside gene matches: 4. The CDR3 sequence is 16 residues long. Germline V gene data show CDR1 as MDHEN and CDR2 as SYDVKM. The CDR3 nucleotides read TGTGCCAGCAGTTCGAAACTAGCGGGGGCCTACAATGAGCAGTTCTTC. Its protein is CASSSKLAGAYNEQFF.

V usage is TRBV5-4 and J usage is TRBJ2-5; 11 bases match TRBD2. Germline values: CDR1 SGHNT, CDR2 YYREEE (reference sequence). The CDR3 length is 16 residues. Germline trimming cut 3 bases from V and 2 bases from J; bases unmatched to any gene: 6. The CDR3 bases are TGTGCCAGCAGCTCACAAGGGACTAGCGGACAAGAGACCCAGTACTTC. Translating it yields CASSSQGTSGQETQYF.

CDR3 sequence reads: CASSELGPRERRQYF. The CDR3 DNA reads as TGTGCCAGCAGTGAATTAGGGCCAAGGGAGCGTAGGCAGTACTTC. J is TRBJ2-7 and V is TRBV2; a weak D match, TRBD2 (5 bases). Germline-derived CDR1 and CDR2 are SNHLY and FYNNEI. The CDR3 covers 15 residues. Deletions cut 2 bases from V and 9 bases from J, with 20 bases between. Based on the CDR3 plus reference TRBV2 and TRBJ2-7, the full variable domain is EPEVTQTPSHQVTQMGQEVILRCVPISNHLYFYWYRQILGQKVEFLVSFYNNEISEKSEIFDDQFSVERPDGSNFTLKIRSTKLEDSAMYFCASSELGPRERRQYFGPGTRLTVT.

A single count supports this clone. V gene TRBV14 combines with J gene TRBJ2-7, with 7 nucleotides matching TRBD1. With 4 bases clipped from V and 4 bases from J, the junction kept 7 bases outside the gene matches. The CDR3 has 14 residues. Germline V lookup: CDR1 SGHDN, CDR2 FVKESK. The CDR3 DNA reads TGTGCCAGCAGCCTGACAGGGCCGCCTTACGAGCAGTACTTC. It is translated as CASSLTGPPYEQYF.